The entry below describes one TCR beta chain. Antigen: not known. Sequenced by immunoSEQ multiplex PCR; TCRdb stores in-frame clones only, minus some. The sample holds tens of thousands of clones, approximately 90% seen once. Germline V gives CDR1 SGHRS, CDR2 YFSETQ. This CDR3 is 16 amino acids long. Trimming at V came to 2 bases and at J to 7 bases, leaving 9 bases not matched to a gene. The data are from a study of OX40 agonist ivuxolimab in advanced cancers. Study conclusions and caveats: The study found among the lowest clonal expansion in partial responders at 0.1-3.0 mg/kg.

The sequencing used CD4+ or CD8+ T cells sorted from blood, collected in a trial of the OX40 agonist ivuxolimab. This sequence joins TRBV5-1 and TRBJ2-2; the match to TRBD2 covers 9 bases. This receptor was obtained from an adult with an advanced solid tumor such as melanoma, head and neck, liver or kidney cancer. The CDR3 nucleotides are TGCGCCAGCAGCTTTATGGCTAGCGGGACGGTCGGGGAGCTGTTTTTT. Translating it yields CASSFMASGTVGELFF. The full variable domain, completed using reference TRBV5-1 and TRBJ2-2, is KAGVTQTPRYLIKTRGQQVTLSCSPISGHRSVSWYQQTPGQGLQFLFEYFSETQRNKGNFPGRFSGRQFSNSRSEMNVSTLELGDSALYLCASSFMASGTVGELFFGEGSRLTVL.